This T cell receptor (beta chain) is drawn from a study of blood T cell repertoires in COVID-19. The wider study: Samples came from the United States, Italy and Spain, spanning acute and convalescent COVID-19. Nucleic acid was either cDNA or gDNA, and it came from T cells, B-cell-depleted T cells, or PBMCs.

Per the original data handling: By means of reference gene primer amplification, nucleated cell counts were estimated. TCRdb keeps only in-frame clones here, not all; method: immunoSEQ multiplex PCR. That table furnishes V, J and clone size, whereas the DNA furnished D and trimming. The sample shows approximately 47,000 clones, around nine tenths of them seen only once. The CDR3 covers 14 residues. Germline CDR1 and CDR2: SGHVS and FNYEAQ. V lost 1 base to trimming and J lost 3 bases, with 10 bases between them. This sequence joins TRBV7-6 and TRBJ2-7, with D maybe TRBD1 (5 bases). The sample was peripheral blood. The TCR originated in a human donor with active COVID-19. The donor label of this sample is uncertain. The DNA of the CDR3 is TGTGCCAGCAGCTTAGAGCCGCAGGGCTACGAGCAGTACTTC. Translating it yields CASSLEPQGYEQYF.